The subject of this entry is one T cell receptor beta chain. Its antigen is currently unknown. This sample was included in a study of cytomegalovirus exposure and HLA in healthy donors. General study points: In a later analysis, a missense DCLRE1C variant was linked to TCR beta V- and J-gene trimming.

Trimming at V came to 3 bases and at J to 4 bases, leaving 6 bases not matched to a gene. The germline gives CDR1 LNHDA, CDR2 SQIVND (reference sequence). The CDR3 is made up of 16 amino acids. The PCR used 60 Vbeta and 13 Jbeta primers. Per the original methods: Later analysis identified some 88 million unique TCR beta chains, about 10 million shared. Data came from immunoSEQ multiplex PCR; TCRdb stores just in-frame clones and leaves some out. The V and J calls and clone size were taken over from that table, and D and trimming were inferred from the DNA. The table records approximately 150,000 clones, 77% of them present only once.

V gene TRBV19 combines with J gene TRBJ2-3; 11 positions agree with TRBD2. This sequence was found in a woman aged 25-40 years in good health and CMV-seronegative. Sequenced input: PBMCs. The CDR3, as DNA: TGTGCCAGTAGTATGGGTAGCGGGAGGGCCTCAGATACGCAGTATTTT. Its translation is CASSMGSGRASDTQYF.